This TCR beta chain was sequenced for a study of cytomegalovirus exposure and HLA in healthy donors. Notes on the study in general: Later, TCR association rates were found to vary by HLA locus, highest for DRB1 and lowest for HLA-C.

As for this clone: Antigen unknown.

The PCR made use of 60 Vbeta and 13 Jbeta primers. The data were produced by immunoSEQ multiplex PCR, yet TCRdb's version contains in-frame clones alone and is incomplete. The sample lists some 120,000 clones; around 9% were seen once. The CDR3 is 15 residues long. The V end was cut by 2 bases, the J end by 2 bases, with 13 bases between. Germline CDR1 reads MNHEY; CDR2 reads SVGAGI. The sample comprised PBMCs. The chain is built from TRBV6-5 and TRBJ2-7, with a tentative D call TRBD1 (5 bases). The origin of this receptor is a man in his forties in good health and CMV-seronegative. The CDR3 sequence: CASSYPQGVPYEQYF. DNA for the CDR3: TGTGCCAGCAGTTACCCCCAGGGCGTTCCCTACGAGCAGTACTTC.